This TCR beta chain emerged from a study of blood T cell repertoires in COVID-19 (dated by TCRdb to the early 2020s). Describing the broader study: Samples from collaborators originated in the United States, Italy and Spain and spanned both the acute and convalescent phases of COVID-19. The samples were drawn from the first 160 participants of the ongoing ImmuneRACE study and from under 1,500 subjects provided by 6 global collaborators. A de-identified subject ID, COVID-19 status, age in years and sex were almost always included in the sample metadata. Subjects who had been exposed to COVID-19, were actively infected with it, or had recovered from it provided the deeply sampled blood TCRbeta repertoires that made up the dataset. The material from the prospective study consisted of cDNA or gDNA derived from T cells, B-cell-depleted T cells, or PBMCs. Where available, HLA class I and class II types were obtained from metadata supplied by the sample provider rather than from assay-based typing. The repertoires were released in a freely available public database intended as a resource for research on the immune response to SARS-CoV-2. What the study reported, not specific to this receptor: The amount of clinical and demographic metadata varied by source and participant and was provided uncurated.

In the germline V gene (reference sequence), CDR1 corresponds to GTSNPN and CDR2 to SVGIG. The CDR3 runs 12 amino acids, cysteine and phenylalanine included. The DNA shown is the 36-base CDR3, in frame from base 1. Trimming at the junction amounts to 4 bases on V and 10 bases on J, and the germline ends lie 11 bases apart. The immunoSEQ Assay, a bias-controlled multiplex PCR, was used to amplify TCRbeta CDR3 regions from genomic DNA. Regarding the original processing steps: The number of nucleated cells in each sample was estimated by amplification of reference gene primers within the assay. Sequence reads were collapsed and filtered to measure the absolute abundance of every unique TCRbeta CDR3 rearrangement. For each sample, productive Simpson clonality was calculated as the square root of Simpson's diversity index across productive rearrangements. TCRdb limited this immuneACCESS table to in-frame rearrangements with V and J called. A share of clones is missing; checked studies link under half to unresolved V genes, and the rest is unexplained. V and J calls and clone size come straight from that table; D and trimming were deduced from the DNA. Counted in this sample were about 130,000 clones; 90% of them appeared once. Jointly, the top ten make up approximately 3.5% of the sample.

Remarks on this clone: No cognate antigen has been identified for it. No base quality information exists; no much larger clone differs at one position.

Whole blood was collected in K2EDTA tubes by collaborating institutions according to the institutions' own protocols. For TCRbeta analysis, collaborators shipped samples in one of three forms: frozen whole blood, isolated PBMCs, or DNA extracted from either of those sample types. What was sequenced was peripheral blood. Recombination connected TRBV30 to TRBJ1-6; there is no confident call for the D gene. The clonotype originates from a man aged 45-65 years with active COVID-19. The DNA sequence follows: TGTGCCTGGACCTCTCTGAGCTCACCCCTCCACTTT. This encodes CAWTSLSSPLHF.